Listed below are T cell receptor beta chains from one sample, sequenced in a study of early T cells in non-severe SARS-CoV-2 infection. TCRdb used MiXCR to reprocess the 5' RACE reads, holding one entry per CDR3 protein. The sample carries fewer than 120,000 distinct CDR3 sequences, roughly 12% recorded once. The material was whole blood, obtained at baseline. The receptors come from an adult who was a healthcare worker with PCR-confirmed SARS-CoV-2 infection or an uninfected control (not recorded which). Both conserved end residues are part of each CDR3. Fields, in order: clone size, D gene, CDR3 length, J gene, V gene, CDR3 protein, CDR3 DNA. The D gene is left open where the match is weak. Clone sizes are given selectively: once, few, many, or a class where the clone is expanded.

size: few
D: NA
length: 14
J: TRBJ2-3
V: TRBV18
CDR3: CASSPTPLTDTQYF
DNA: TGTGCCAGCTCACCAACCCCTTTAACAGATACGCAGTATTTT

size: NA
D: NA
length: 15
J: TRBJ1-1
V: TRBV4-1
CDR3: CASSQVGTLNTEAFF
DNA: TGCGCCAGCAGCCAAGTCGGGACCCTCAACACTGAAGCTTTCTTT

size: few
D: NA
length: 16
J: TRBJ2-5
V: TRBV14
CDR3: CASSQAFGLAGETQYF
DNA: TGTGCCAGCAGCCAAGCATTCGGCTTAGCAGGAGAGACCCAGTACTTC

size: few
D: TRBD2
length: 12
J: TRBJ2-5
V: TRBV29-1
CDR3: CSVREGQETQYF
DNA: TGCAGCGTGCGGGAGGGACAAGAGACCCAGTACTTC

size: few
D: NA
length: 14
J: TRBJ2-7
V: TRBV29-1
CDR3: CSVDAGTIRYEQYF
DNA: TGCAGCGTTGACGCCGGGACCATTCGATACGAGCAGTACTTC

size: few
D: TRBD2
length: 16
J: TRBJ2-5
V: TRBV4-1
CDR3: CASSQVGRGYQETQYF
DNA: TGCGCCAGCAGCCAAGTAGGGCGGGGGTACCAAGAGACCCAGTACTTC

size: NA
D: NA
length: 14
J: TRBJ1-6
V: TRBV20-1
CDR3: CSAIASSYNSPLHF
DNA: TGCAGTGCTATCGCGAGCTCCTATAATTCACCCCTCCACTTT

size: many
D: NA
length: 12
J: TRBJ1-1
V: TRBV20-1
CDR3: CSAFIGNTEAFF
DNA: TGCAGTGCCTTCATCGGGAACACTGAAGCTTTCTTT

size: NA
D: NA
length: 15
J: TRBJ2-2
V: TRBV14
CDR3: CASSQDLLGTGELFF
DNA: TGTGCCAGCAGCCAAGATCTTTTAGGCACCGGGGAGCTGTTTTTT

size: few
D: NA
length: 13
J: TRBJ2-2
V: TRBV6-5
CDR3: CASSYSRVWGLFF
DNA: TGTGCCAGCAGTTACTCGAGAGTCTGGGGACTGTTTTTT

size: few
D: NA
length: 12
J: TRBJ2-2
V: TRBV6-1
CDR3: CASSVTTGELFF
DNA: TGTGCCAGCAGTGTCACTACCGGGGAGCTGTTTTTT

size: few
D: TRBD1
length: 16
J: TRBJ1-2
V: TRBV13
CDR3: CASSLVRDRGHYGYTF
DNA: TGTGCCAGCAGCTTAGTCCGGGACAGGGGCCACTATGGCTACACCTTC

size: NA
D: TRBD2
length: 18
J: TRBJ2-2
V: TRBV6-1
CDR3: CASQYGLAGATNTGELFF
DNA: TGTGCCAGCCAATACGGACTAGCGGGGGCGACGAACACCGGGGAGCTGTTTTTT

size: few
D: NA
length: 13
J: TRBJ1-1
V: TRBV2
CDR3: CASSVRGNTEAFF
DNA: TGTGCCAGCAGTGTACGGGGGAACACTGAAGCTTTCTTT

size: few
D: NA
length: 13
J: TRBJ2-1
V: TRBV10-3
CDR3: CAISTPAYNEQFF
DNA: TGTGCCATCAGCACGCCCGCCTACAATGAGCAGTTCTTC

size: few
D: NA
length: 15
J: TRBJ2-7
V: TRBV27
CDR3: CASSLYGLAFGEQYF
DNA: TGTGCCAGCAGTTTATACGGCCTAGCGTTTGGCGAGCAGTACTTC

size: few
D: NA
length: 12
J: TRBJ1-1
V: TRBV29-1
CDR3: CSVRERATEAFF
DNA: TGCAGCGTTCGGGAAAGAGCAACTGAAGCTTTCTTT

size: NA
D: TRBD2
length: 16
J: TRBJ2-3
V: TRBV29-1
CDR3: CSVEGLAGDSTDTQYF
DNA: TGCAGCGTTGAAGGATTAGCGGGGGATAGCACAGATACGCAGTATTTT

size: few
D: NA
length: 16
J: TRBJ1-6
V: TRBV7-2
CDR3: CASSFYTWGSGSPLHF
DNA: TGTGCCAGCAGCTTTTATACTTGGGGTAGCGGGTCACCCCTCCACTTT

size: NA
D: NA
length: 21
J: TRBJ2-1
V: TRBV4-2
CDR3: CASSHPTRGAVTPSSYNEQFF
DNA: TGTGCCAGCAGCCACCCCACGAGGGGGGCCGTCACTCCGAGCTCCTACAATGAGCAGTTCTTC

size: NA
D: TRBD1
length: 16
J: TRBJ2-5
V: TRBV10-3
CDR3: CAIRDTTGVYQETRYF
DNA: TGTGCCATCAGAGATACGACAGGGGTTTACCAAGAGACCCGGTACTTC

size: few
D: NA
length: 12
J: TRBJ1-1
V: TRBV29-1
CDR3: CSVDRQVTEAFF
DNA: TGCAGCGTTGATCGACAGGTGACTGAAGCTTTCTTT

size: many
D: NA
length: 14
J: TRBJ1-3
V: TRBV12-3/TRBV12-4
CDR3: CASSFWSPGNTIYF
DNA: TGTGCCAGCAGTTTTTGGAGCCCAGGAAACACCATATATTTT

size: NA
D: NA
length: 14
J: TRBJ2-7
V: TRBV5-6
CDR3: CASSFGPGSYEQYF
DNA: TGTGCCAGCAGCTTCGGTCCGGGCTCCTACGAGCAGTACTTC

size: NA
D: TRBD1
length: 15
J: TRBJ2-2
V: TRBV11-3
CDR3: CASSYGQATTGELFF
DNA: TGTGCCAGCAGCTACGGACAGGCGACCACCGGGGAGCTGTTTTTT

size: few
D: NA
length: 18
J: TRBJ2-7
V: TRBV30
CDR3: CAWSVFPAIGKFSYEQYF
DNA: TGTGCCTGGAGTGTATTCCCCGCAATCGGGAAATTCTCCTACGAGCAGTACTTC

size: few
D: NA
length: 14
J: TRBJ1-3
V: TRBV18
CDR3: CASSPQGSGNTIYF
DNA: TGTGCCAGCTCACCCCAGGGATCTGGAAACACCATATATTTT

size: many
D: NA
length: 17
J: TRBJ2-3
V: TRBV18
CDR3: CASSVVPGRQGTDTQYF
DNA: TGTGCCAGCTCGGTTGTCCCAGGGCGGCAGGGCACAGATACGCAGTATTTT

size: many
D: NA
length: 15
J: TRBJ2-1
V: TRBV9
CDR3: CASSLAVSSYNEQFF
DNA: TGTGCCAGCAGCTTAGCGGTTAGCTCCTACAATGAGCAGTTCTTC

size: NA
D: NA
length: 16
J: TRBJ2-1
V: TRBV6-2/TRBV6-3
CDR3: CASNNGGTLSYNEQFF
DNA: TGTGCCAGCAACAACGGTGGCACACTTTCCTACAATGAGCAGTTCTTC

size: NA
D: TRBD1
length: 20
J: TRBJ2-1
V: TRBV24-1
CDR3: CAPNGPGQGDSRGSYNEQFF
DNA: TGTGCCCCCAACGGCCCTGGACAGGGGGATTCGCGGGGGTCCTACAATGAGCAGTTCTTC

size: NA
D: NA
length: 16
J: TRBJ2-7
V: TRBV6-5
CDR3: CASSPPGTLRAYEQYF
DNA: TGTGCCAGCAGTCCACCGGGGACACTTCGGGCCTACGAGCAGTACTTC

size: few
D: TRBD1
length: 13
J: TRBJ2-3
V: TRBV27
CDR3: CASSDRATDTQYF
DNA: TGTGCCAGCAGTGACAGGGCGACAGATACGCAGTATTTT

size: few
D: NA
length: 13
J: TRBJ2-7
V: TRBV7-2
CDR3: CASSLSYSYEQYF
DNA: TGTGCCAGCAGCTTAAGCTACTCCTACGAGCAGTACTTC

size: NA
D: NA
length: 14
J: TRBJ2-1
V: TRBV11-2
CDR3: CASSFYASSNEQFF
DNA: TGTGCCAGCAGCTTCTATGCTTCCTCCAATGAGCAGTTCTTC

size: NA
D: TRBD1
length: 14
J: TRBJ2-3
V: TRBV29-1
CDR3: CSVYQGDGTDTQYF
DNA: TGCAGCGTTTATCAGGGGGATGGCACAGATACGCAGTATTTT

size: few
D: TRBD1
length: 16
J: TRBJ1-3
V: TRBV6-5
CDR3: CASSYSPGQGGNTIYF
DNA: TGTGCCAGCAGTTACTCGCCGGGACAGGGTGGCAACACCATATATTTT